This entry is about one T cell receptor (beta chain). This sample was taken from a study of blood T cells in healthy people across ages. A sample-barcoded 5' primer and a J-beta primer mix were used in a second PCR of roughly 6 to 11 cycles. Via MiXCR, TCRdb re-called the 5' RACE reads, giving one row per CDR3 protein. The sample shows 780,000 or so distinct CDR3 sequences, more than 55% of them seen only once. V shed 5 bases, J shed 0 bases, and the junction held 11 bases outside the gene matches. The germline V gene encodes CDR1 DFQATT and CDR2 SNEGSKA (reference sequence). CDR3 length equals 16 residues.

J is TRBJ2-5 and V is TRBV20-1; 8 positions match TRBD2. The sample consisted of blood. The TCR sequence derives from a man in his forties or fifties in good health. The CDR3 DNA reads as TGCAGTGCTTCGTTAGCGGGACGTTGGTACCAAGAGACCCAGTACTTC. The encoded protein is CSASLAGRWYQETQYF.